This section outlines one T cell receptor beta chain sequence together with its context. Its antigen is not known. TCR alpha and beta CDR3 regions were amplified from RNA using iRepertoire nested multiplex PCR. TCRdb fed the multiplex PCR reads into MiXCR, producing one record per CDR3 protein. The data show 300,000 to 450,000 distinct CDR3 sequences, 41% seen once. This sample stems from a study of glioma-infiltrating T cells. Study background: Glioblastomas were WHO grade IV, sampled at first diagnosis; low-grade were grade II. Target coverage was about 4- to 11-fold for roughly one million blood T cells.

General observations from the study: Signature shared blood CDR3 motifs were enriched in low-divergence and depleted in high-divergence patients. Gliomas, especially low-grade, showed above-expected tissue-blood divergence; non-neoplastic patients showed below.

With V trimmed by 3 bases and J by 4 bases, 10 bases remained unmatched. The germline CDR1 and CDR2 sequences are LGHNA and YSLEER. The CDR3 covers 17 residues. The sample consisted of glioma tissue, nonneoplastic brain tissue, or PBMCs (not recorded which). The V and J genes are TRBV4-3 and TRBJ2-1, with 9 positions matching TRBD2. The TCR sequence derives from a human donor with low-grade glioma or glioblastoma, undergoing nonglioma brain surgery, or in good health (not recorded which). The CDR3 DNA sequence: TGCGCCAGCAGCCAGATCCGGACTAGCGCCCTTTACAATGAGCAGTTCTTC. It codes for CASSQIRTSALYNEQFF.